This TCR beta chain was obtained from a study (dated by TCRdb to between 2011 and 2013). This clonotype was recorded at least ten times. Its antigen is currently not known. Within one base of it there is no much larger clone, and no base qualities were kept. Looking up the germline V gene yields CDR1 KGHSH and CDR2 LQKENI. V sheds 0 bases and J sheds 8 bases, leaving 13 bases between their ends. The CDR3 goes from the cysteine to the phenylalanine over 14 residues. Only the CDR3 part of the read is kept: 42 bases, read in frame from the first base. Sequencer: Illumina Genome Analyzer IIx. In-frame beta chains were kept once TCRdb had trimmed the public reads at Q25 with fastp and called clones with MiXCR. Each entry merges the rows of one CDR3 protein and shows their most common DNA and genes. This sample holds roughly 15,000 distinct CDR3 sequences; more than 30% were observed only once. Of the sample, 15% to 20% is held by the ten largest clones.

This TCR was sampled from a human donor. The chain was built from TRBV18 and TRBJ1-2; the D gene remains uncertain. The source material was blood. DNA sequence: TGTGCCAGCTCACCACCTTCTGGGAGAGGCGGCTACACCTTC. Translated, it reads CASSPPSGRGGYTF.